This TCR beta chain is from a study of T cells of healthy individuals. With regard to this clonotype: A read error is likely, as this CDR3 ends without the conserved phenylalanine or tryptophan.

CDR3 size: 12 residues. V dropped 11 bases and J dropped 8 bases, with 16 bases sitting between them. Per germline, CDR1 ENHRY and CDR2 SYGVKD. TCRdb itself ran the 5' RACE reads through MiXCR, one entry per CDR3 protein. The table records tens of thousands of distinct CDR3 sequences, around 15% of them present only once. This rearrangement joins TRBV10-3 to TRBJ2-1; D perhaps matches TRBD1 (7 bases). This clonotype originated in a human donor in good health. The CDR3 loop reads CAASTGEDEQFY. The CDR3, as DNA: TGTGCCGCAAGCACAGGGGAGGATGAGCAGTTCTAC.